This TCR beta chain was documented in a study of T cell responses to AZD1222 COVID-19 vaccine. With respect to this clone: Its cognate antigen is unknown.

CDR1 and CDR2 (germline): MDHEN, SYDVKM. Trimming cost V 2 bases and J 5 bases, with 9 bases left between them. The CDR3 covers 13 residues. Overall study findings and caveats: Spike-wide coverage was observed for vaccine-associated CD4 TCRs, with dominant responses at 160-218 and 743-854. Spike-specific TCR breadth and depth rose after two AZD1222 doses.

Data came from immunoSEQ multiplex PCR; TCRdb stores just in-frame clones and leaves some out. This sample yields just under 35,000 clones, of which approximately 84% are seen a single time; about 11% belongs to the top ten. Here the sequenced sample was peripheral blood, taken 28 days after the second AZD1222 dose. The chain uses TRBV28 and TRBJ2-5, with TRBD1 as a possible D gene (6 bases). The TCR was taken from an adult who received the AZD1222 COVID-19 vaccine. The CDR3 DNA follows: TGTGCCAGCAGTTTAGGGGGCTGGGAGACCCAGTACTTC. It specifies CASSLGGWETQYF.